A selection of T cell receptor beta chains follows, all from one sample in a study. TCRdb ran MiXCR on the 5' RACE reads and lists one entry per CDR3 protein. The sample has about 57,000 distinct CDR3 sequences; approximately 26% are singletons. Sequencing was carried out using tumor-infiltrating Tregs sorted from the breast tumor. The source is a female donor with breast cancer. Both conserved end residues are part of each CDR3. D genes are given only for firm matches. Clone size is shown for a subset of rows, as once, few, many or a class of expanded clone.

cdr3_nt cdr3_aa j_call v_call clone_size d_call
TGCGCCAGCAGCCAACGATGGGGGCAGCAAGCTAACTATGGCTACACCTTC CASSQRWGQQANYGYTF TRBJ1-2 TRBV4-1 - -
TGTGCCATCATGGGCAGGTTGAACACTGAAGCTTTCTTT CAIMGRLNTEAFF TRBJ1-1 TRBV10-3 large -
TGTGCCAGCAGTTACACCAGGGGGGGCTACGAGCAGTACTTC CASSYTRGGYEQYF TRBJ2-7 TRBV6-5 many -
TGTGCCACCATCGGACTAGTTGACGAGACCCAGTACTTC CATIGLVDETQYF TRBJ2-5 TRBV6-1 - TRBD2
TGTGCCACCAAGTCCAGCCAGACCGGGGAGCTGTTTTTT CATKSSQTGELFF TRBJ2-2 TRBV24-1 few -
TGTGCCAGCGTGACCCAACAGGAAAGCACAGATACGCAGTATTTT CASVTQQESTDTQYF TRBJ2-3 TRBV25-1 - -
TGTGCCAGCAGCCCTAGGGCTAGCGGGAGTGGCGGTACGCAGTATTTT CASSPRASGSGGTQYF TRBJ2-3 TRBV7-3 - TRBD2
TGCAGTGCTAGAGATGATCTAGCGGGAGGAATCTACGAGCAGTACTTC CSARDDLAGGIYEQYF TRBJ2-7 TRBV20-1 - TRBD2
TGCAGTGCCACTAGTACAGATACGCAGTATTTT CSATSTDTQYF TRBJ2-3 TRBV20-1 few -
TGTGCCAGCAGTTTAGTGCGGGACTCCCAATACGAGCAGTACTTC CASSLVRDSQYEQYF TRBJ2-7 TRBV12-3/TRBV12-4 - -
TGCGCCAGCAGCCCCGACAGGGGGCGAAGAGAGACCCAGTACTTC CASSPDRGRRETQYF TRBJ2-5 TRBV4-3 many TRBD1
TGCAGCTCTCTCCCGGGGAATACCTTC CSSLPGNTF TRBJ1-2 TRBV29-1 - -
TGTACCAGCAGAGGGGGAGGGGGCCACAATGAGCAGTTCTTC CTSRGGGGHNEQFF TRBJ2-1 TRBV6-5 - -
TGCGCCAGCAGCCAAGCCACGCCAATACAGGGGGCCGGGACTGAAGCTTTCTTT CASSQATPIQGAGTEAFF TRBJ1-1 TRBV4-1 many TRBD1
TGCAGTGCTAGCCCCAGGTCTGGGGCCAACGTCCTGACTTTC CSASPRSGANVLTF TRBJ2-6 TRBV20-1 - -
TGTGCCAGCAGTAAGACAGGGAATCAGCCCCAGCATTTT CASSKTGNQPQHF TRBJ1-5 TRBV6-5 - TRBD1
TGCAGCGTTCAGACGGATCCTAACTATGGCTACACCTTC CSVQTDPNYGYTF TRBJ1-2 TRBV29-1 - -
TGTGCCAGCAGCTTAGTGGCGGACTCTAGCACAGATACGCAGTATTTT CASSLVADSSTDTQYF TRBJ2-3 TRBV7-2 - -
TGTGCCAGCAGCTTAGCAGGGGGGCGAAGAAACACTGAAGCTTTCTTT CASSLAGGRRNTEAFF TRBJ1-1 TRBV7-9 many -
TGTGCCAGCAGCCCGGAGGATAGATACTACGAGCAGTACTTC CASSPEDRYYEQYF TRBJ2-7 TRBV28 few -
TGCGCCAGCAGCCCACAGGGGGCGATAGCAGATACGCAGTATTTT CASSPQGAIADTQYF TRBJ2-3 TRBV5-1 - TRBD1
TGTGCCAGCAGCTTAGAACTAGCGGGAACCTACAATGAGCAGTTCTTC CASSLELAGTYNEQFF TRBJ2-1 TRBV7-9 medium-sized TRBD2
TGCGCCAGCAGCCAAGTCTACGGGCTATTACCCTACGAGCAGTACTTC CASSQVYGLLPYEQYF TRBJ2-7 TRBV4-1 - -
TGTGCCAGCAGAAAAGAAACCATCTCCTACAATGAGCAGTTCTTC CASRKETISYNEQFF TRBJ2-1 TRBV6-5 many -
TGTGCCAGCAGCTTAGAGGTGTCCATTAGCGGGAAGTTCTACGAGCAGTACTTC CASSLEVSISGKFYEQYF TRBJ2-7 TRBV7-8 - TRBD2
TGTGCCACCAGCAGAGAACACTTATCGAACACCGGGGAGCTGTTTTTT CATSREHLSNTGELFF TRBJ2-2 TRBV15 - -
TGTGCCAGCAGCCCGGGATACTATGGCTACACCTTC CASSPGYYGYTF TRBJ1-2 TRBV7-8 - -
TGCAGCGTTGCCTTGGGAGGGGGCAGGGGACAGCCCCAGCATTTT CSVALGGGRGQPQHF TRBJ1-5 TRBV29-1 many TRBD1
TGTGCCAGCAGGCTACGGATTGGTAATACTGATCAGCCCCAGCATTTT CASRLRIGNTDQPQHF TRBJ1-5 TRBV6-2/TRBV6-3 few -
TGTGCCAGCTCATCACAGGGGTATGAAAAACTGGTTTTT CASSSQGYEKLVF TRBJ1-4 TRBV18 - TRBD1
TGCGCCAGCAGCCAAAGGCTGGGCCCCTACGAGCAGTACTTC CASSQRLGPYEQYF TRBJ2-7 TRBV4-3 few -
TGCGCCAGCAGCTCGGGCCCCGGGGGGGCCGGGCGCGATGAGCAGTTCTTC CASSSGPGGAGRDEQFF TRBJ2-1 TRBV5-1 - TRBD2
TGCAGTGCTGGAGACCCGGGACAGGGGGCATGGGAGCAGTACTTC CSAGDPGQGAWEQYF TRBJ2-7 TRBV20-1 many TRBD1
TGCAGTGCTAACAGGGATCCCTACGAGCAGTACTTC CSANRDPYEQYF TRBJ2-7 TRBV20-1 few -
TGTGCCAGCAGTGCCCCCGGGACAGGGGGCGAGGATACGCAGTATTTT CASSAPGTGGEDTQYF TRBJ2-3 TRBV25-1 - TRBD1
TGTGCCAGCAGCCTCCGGGGCGGGACTAGCGGGGGGGTAACCACATATACGCAGTATTTT CASSLRGGTSGGVTTYTQYF TRBJ2-3 TRBV11-2 few TRBD2
TGCGCCAGCAGCTTAGGGACAGGGGACGATACGCAGTATTTT CASSLGTGDDTQYF TRBJ2-3 TRBV5-1 - TRBD1
TGTGCCAGCAAGGTTGGGACTAGCGGGAGGACAGATACGCAGTATTTT CASKVGTSGRTDTQYF TRBJ2-3 TRBV6-5 - TRBD2
TGTGCCGGCAGCACGGGGGAGGGAGGGGCCAACGTCCTGACTTTC CAGSTGEGGANVLTF TRBJ2-6 TRBV6-6 - TRBD2
TGTGCCATCAGTGAACGGCTAGCGGGGTACAATGAGCAGTTCTTC CAISERLAGYNEQFF TRBJ2-1 TRBV10-3 many TRBD2
TGTGCCAGCAGTCCAGGTTTTGCAGCGGCCTACGAGCAGTACTTC CASSPGFAAAYEQYF TRBJ2-7 TRBV7-2 - -
TGTGCCAGCAGTCCGATGGGCACCGGGGAGCTGTTTTTT CASSPMGTGELFF TRBJ2-2 TRBV12-3/TRBV12-4 - -
TGTGCCAGCAGACAACTAGCGATCCAAGAGACCCAGTACTTC CASRQLAIQETQYF TRBJ2-5 TRBV6-5 - TRBD2
TGTGCCAGCACCCCTGGAGGGGGACAGAATGAAAAACTGTTTTTT CASTPGGGQNEKLFF TRBJ1-4 TRBV6-5 many TRBD1
TGCGCCAGCAGCTTAGTCGGGGGCGATTCTGAAGCTTTCTTT CASSLVGGDSEAFF TRBJ1-1 TRBV5-1 - -
TGTGCCAGCAGTTTGTCGGCAGGGTATAGCAATCAGCCCCAGCATTTT CASSLSAGYSNQPQHF TRBJ1-5 TRBV12-3/TRBV12-4 many -
TGCGCCAGCAGCTTGGCCGACAGGGACACAGATACGCAGTATTTT CASSLADRDTDTQYF TRBJ2-3 TRBV5-1 - TRBD1
TGTGCCAGCAGCTCGGCCGGATCACCCCTCCACTTT CASSSAGSPLHF TRBJ1-6 TRBV3-1 - -
TGTGCCAGCACTGGACAGGAGAGCTCCTACAATGAGCAGTTCTTC CASTGQESSYNEQFF TRBJ2-1 TRBV2 - TRBD1
TGTGCCAGCAGTTACTCCCTAAGGCAAGGAAACACCATATATTTT CASSYSLRQGNTIYF TRBJ1-3 TRBV6-5 many -
TGTGCCAGCAGTGTGGGGGCCGTCGGTCGGGGGACTGAAGCTTTCTTT CASSVGAVGRGTEAFF TRBJ1-1 TRBV25-1 - -
TGTGCCAGCAGTTTACCCCAGGGGTATAACGAGCAGTACTTC CASSLPQGYNEQYF TRBJ2-7 TRBV12-3/TRBV12-4 - -